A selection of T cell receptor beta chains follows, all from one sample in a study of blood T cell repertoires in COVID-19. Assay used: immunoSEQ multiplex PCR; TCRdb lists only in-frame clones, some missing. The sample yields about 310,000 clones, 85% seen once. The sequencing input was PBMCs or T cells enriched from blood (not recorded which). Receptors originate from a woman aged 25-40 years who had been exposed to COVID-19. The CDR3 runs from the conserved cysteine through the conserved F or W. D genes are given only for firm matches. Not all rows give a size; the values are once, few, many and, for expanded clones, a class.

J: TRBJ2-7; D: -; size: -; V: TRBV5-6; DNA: TGTGCCAGCAGCTTAGGGGTAGACTACGAGCAGTACTTC; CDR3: CASSLGVDYEQYF
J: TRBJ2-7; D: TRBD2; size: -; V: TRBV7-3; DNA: TGTGCCAGCAGCTTAAGGAGTTCGGGGACTAGCGGGAGTTTTTCCTACGAGCAGTACTTC; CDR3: CASSLRSSGTSGSFSYEQYF
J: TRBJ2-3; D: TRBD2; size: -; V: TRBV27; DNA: TGTGCCAGCGAGAGTCTAGCGGGGGGTACAGATACGCAGTATTTT; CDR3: CASESLAGGTDTQYF
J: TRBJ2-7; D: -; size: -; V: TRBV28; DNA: TGTGCCAGCAGCCCAGGGCTCGGCAGGAGCTCCTACGAGCAGTACTTC; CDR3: CASSPGLGRSSYEQYF
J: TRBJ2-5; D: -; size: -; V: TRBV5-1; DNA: TGCGCCAGCAGCTCCCCCGGACAGCAAGAGACCCAGTACTTC; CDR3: CASSSPGQQETQYF
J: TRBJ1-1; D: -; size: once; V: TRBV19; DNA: TGTGCCAGTAGGACCGGACATTTGGGGGCTTTCTTT; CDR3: CASRTGHLGAFF
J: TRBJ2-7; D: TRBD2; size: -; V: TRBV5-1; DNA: TGCGCCAGCAGCTTGGCCATAGCGGGGGTCTCCTACGAGCAGTACTTC; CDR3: CASSLAIAGVSYEQYF
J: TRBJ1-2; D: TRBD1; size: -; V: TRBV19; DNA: TGTGCCACGCGGACAGGGGACTATGGCTACACCTTC; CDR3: CATRTGDYGYTF
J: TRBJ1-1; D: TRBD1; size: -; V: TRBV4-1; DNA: TGCGCCAGCAGCCATGGTATACAGGGGGCCCGAATGAACACTGAAGCTTTCTTT; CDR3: CASSHGIQGARMNTEAFF
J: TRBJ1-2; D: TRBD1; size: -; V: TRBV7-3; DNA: TGTGCCAGCAGCTTGGCCGGGGACAGGCGGAGCGGCTACACCTTC; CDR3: CASSLAGDRRSGYTF
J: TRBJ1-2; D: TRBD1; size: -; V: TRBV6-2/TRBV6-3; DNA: TGTGCCAGCAGCCAAACAGGGGCCTATGGCTACACCTTC; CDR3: CASSQTGAYGYTF
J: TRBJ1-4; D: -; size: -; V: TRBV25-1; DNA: TGTGCCAGCAGTGATTCCTTGACAAAAACTAATGAAAAACTGTTTTTT; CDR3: CASSDSLTKTNEKLFF
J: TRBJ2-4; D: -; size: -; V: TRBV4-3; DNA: TGCGCCAGCAGCCAAGATTTGGGCAGGGAAAACATTCAGTACTTC; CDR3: CASSQDLGRENIQYF
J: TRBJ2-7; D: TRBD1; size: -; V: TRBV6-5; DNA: TGTGCCAGCAGGCCCACAGGGGTGAATATTAGGCAGTACTTC; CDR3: CASRPTGVNIRQYF
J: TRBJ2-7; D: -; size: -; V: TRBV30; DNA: TGTGCCTGGAGCCCGCGGCGGGGCAACGAGCAGTACTTC; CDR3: CAWSPRRGNEQYF
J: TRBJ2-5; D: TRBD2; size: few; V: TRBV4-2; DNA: TGTGCCAGCAGCCCGGGAGGGGGGGGAAGCAAAGAGACCCAGTACTTC; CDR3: CASSPGGGGSKETQYF
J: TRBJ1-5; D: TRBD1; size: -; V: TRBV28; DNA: TGTGCCAGCAGTCCAGGGGGTAGCAATCAGCCCCAGCATTTT; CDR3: CASSPGGSNQPQHF
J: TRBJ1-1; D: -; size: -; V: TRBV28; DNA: TGTGCCAGCAGTTCCCCGGGGGAGGGGCTTGGCACTGAAGCTTTCTTT; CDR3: CASSSPGEGLGTEAFF
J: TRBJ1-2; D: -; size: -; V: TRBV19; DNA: TGTGCCAGCGGGAGGGTCGGGGACTATGGCTACACCTTC; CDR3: CASGRVGDYGYTF
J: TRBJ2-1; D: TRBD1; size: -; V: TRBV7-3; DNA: TGTGCCAGCAGCCGGAAAGGACAGGGTGGCGAGCAGTTCTTC; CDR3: CASSRKGQGGEQFF
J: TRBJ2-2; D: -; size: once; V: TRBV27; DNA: TGTGCCAGCAGTTTAATCAGGAGGACCGGGGAGCTGTTTTTT; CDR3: CASSLIRRTGELFF
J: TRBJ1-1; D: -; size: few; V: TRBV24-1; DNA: TGTGCCACCAGTCTGGGGGGGAACACTGAAGCTTTCTTT; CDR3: CATSLGGNTEAFF
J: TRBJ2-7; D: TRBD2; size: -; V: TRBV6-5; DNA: TGTGCCAGCAGTTACAGTAGAGGGGAGGGATACGAGCAGTACTTC; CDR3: CASSYSRGEGYEQYF
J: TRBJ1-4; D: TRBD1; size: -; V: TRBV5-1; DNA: TGCGCCAGCATGGAGACAGGGTCCTTCCATGAAAAACTGTTTTTT; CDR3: CASMETGSFHEKLFF
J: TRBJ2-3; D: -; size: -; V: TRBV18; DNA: TGTGCCAGCTCACCACTCAGGCAGGGAACAGATACGCAGTATTTT; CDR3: CASSPLRQGTDTQYF
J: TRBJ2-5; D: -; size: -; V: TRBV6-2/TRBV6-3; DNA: TGTGCCAGCAGTTACATACCGGGGACCACAGGGGAGACCCAGTACTTC; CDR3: CASSYIPGTTGETQYF
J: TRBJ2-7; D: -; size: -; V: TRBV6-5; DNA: TGTGCCAGCAGTTTTTCCTACAGGAGACGGGGGTACGAGCAGTACTTC; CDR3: CASSFSYRRRGYEQYF
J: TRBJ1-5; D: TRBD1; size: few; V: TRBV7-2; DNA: TGTGCCAGTGGACAGGGGGAGGGCGGCAATCAGCCCCAGCATTTT; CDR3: CASGQGEGGNQPQHF
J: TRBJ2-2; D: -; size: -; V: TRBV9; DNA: TGTGCCAGCAGCGTAGCCCCGACTAGTTTCAACACCGGGGAGCTGTTTTTT; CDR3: CASSVAPTSFNTGELFF
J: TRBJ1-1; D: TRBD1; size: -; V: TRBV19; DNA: TGTGCCAGTAGCGCCACAGGGGGCACTGAAGCTTTCTTT; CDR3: CASSATGGTEAFF
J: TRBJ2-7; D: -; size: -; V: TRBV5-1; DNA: TGCGCCAGCAGAGAGGACAGCGACGAGCAGTACTTC; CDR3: CASREDSDEQYF
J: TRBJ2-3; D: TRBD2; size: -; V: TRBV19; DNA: TGTGCCAGTATTAGAGGCGGGAGGGTCACAGATACGCAGTATTTT; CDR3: CASIRGGRVTDTQYF
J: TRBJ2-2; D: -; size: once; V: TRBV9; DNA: TGTGCCAGCAGCGTACCATGGAGGTCAGGCGGGGAGCTGTTTTTT; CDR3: CASSVPWRSGGELFF
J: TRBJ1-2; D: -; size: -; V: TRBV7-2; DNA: TGTGCCAGCAGCCTCACGGAGGGTTATGGCTACACCTTC; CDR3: CASSLTEGYGYTF
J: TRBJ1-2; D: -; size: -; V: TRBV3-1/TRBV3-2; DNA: TGTGCCAGCAGCCAAGAAGGCAGGGGTTATGGCTACACCTTC; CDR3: CASSQEGRGYGYTF
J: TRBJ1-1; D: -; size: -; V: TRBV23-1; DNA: TGCGCCAGCAGTCAATCGTGTAGGGTCGGCAGGGGCACTGAAGCTTTCTTT; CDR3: CASSQSCRVGRGTEAFF
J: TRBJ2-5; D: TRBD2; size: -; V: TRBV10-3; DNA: TGTGCCATCTCGGCATCCCCAGGACTAGCGGGAGGGGAGACCCAGTACTTC; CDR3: CAISASPGLAGGETQYF
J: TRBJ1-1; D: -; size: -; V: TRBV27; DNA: TGTGCCAGCATCCTAACAGGGTCCACTGAAGCTTTCTTT; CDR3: CASILTGSTEAFF
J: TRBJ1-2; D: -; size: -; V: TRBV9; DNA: TGTGCCAGCAGCGATCCCCACAAAACTAACTATGGCTACACCTTC; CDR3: CASSDPHKTNYGYTF
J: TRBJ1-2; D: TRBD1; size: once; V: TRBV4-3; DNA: TGCGCCAGCAGCCAGGCAGTTCGACAGGGGGTTGCTTACGACTATGGCTACACCTTC; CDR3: CASSQAVRQGVAYDYGYTF
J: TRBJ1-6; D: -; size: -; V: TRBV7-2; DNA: TGTGCCAGCAGCTTAGTGCGGCATAATTCACCCCTCCACTTT; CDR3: CASSLVRHNSPLHF
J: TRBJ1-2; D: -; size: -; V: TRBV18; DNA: TGTGCCAGCTCACCAGGCCCCCCGGGCTATGGCTACACCTTC; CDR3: CASSPGPPGYGYTF
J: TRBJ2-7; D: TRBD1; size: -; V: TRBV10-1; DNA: TGCGCCAGCAGTCTCCGACAGGGGGGCCACGAGCAGTACTTC; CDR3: CASSLRQGGHEQYF
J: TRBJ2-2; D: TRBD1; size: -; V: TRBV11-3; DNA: TGTGCCAGCAGCTTGTCGACAGGGCCCGGGGAGCTGTTTTTT; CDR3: CASSLSTGPGELFF
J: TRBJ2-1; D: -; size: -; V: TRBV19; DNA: TGTGCCAGTAGTCAGAGTGCCGGGTTTGACAATGAGCAGTTCTTC; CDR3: CASSQSAGFDNEQFF
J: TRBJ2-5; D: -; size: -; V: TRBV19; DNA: TGTGCCAGTAGTATAGGGGGAGCCTATGAGACCCAGTACTTC; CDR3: CASSIGGAYETQYF
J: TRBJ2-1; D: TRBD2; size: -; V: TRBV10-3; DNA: TGTGCCATCAGCTCCGGGACTAGCGGCTTAAATGAGCAGTTCTTC; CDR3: CAISSGTSGLNEQFF
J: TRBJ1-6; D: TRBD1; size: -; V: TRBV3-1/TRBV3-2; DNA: TGTGCCAGCAGCCAAGACACAGGGGGGGGTTCACCCCTCCACTTT; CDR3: CASSQDTGGGSPLHF
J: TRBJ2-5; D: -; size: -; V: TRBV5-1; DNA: TGCGCCAGCAGCGTAATGACTATCCAAGAGACCCAGTACTTC; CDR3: CASSVMTIQETQYF
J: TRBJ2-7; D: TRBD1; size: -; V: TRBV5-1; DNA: TGCGCCAGCAGTCGGGGACAGGGGGCTTACGAGCAGTACTTC; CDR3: CASSRGQGAYEQYF